The source of this T cell receptor beta chain is a study of blood T cell repertoires in COVID-19. Looking at the study overall: Acute and convalescent COVID-19 samples came from the United States, Italy and Spain.

The CDR3 length is 15 residues. Trimming pared 3 bases from V and 1 base from J, leaving 13 bases between. Germline-derived CDR1 and CDR2 are SGDLS and YYNGEE. Per the original data handling: Reference gene primer amplification gave nucleated cell count estimates. Here immunoSEQ multiplex PCR was the method, and the copy in TCRdb shows in-frame clones only, minus some. D and trimming were read from the DNA, whereas the V and J calls and clone size are those reported in that table. The table lists about 21,000 clones, 86% of them singletons, with approximately 16% in the top ten. This clonotype was obtained from an older man with acute or convalescent COVID-19. The source material was peripheral blood. This chain joins TRBV9 and TRBJ2-5; D possibly corresponds to TRBD1 (6 bases). CDR3 DNA sequence: TGTGCCAGCAGCGCCCAGGGGAGAGTCCAAGAGACCCAGTACTTC. Residues: CASSAQGRVQETQYF.